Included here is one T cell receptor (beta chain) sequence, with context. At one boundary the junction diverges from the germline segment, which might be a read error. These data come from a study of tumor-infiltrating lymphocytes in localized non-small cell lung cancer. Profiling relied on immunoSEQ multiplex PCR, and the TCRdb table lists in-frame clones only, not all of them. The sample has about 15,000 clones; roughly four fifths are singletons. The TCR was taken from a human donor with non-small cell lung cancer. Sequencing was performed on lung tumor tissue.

The CDR3 nucleotides read TGTGCCAGCAGCGCCACCGACTTAGTGAACGCTGAAGCTTTCTTT. Translation: CASSATDLVNAEAFF. The chain recombines TRBV9 with TRBJ1-1; no definite D call. CDR3 length: 15 residues. In germline, CDR1 is SGDLS, CDR2 YYNGEE.